These T cell receptor beta chains were read from a single sample in a study of OX40 agonist ivuxolimab in advanced cancers. TCRdb keeps only in-frame clones here, not all; method: immunoSEQ multiplex PCR. The sample records around 64,000 clones, 87% being singletons. The sample in question was CD4+ or CD8+ T cells sorted from blood, obtained in a trial of the OX40 agonist ivuxolimab. Every receptor here comes from an adult with an advanced solid tumor such as melanoma, head and neck, liver or kidney cancer. Each CDR3 is given with its conserved first and last residue. The order of the fields is CDR3 length, J gene, V gene, CDR3 protein.

16 | TRBJ1-1 | TRBV7-2 | CASSLRWDRVGTEAFF
13 | TRBJ2-3 | TRBV27 | CASKRDRTDTQYF
11 | TRBJ1-2 | TRBV27 | CASSDFYGYTF
14 | TRBJ2-1 | TRBV6-4 | CASKRTETYNEQFF
13 | TRBJ1-5 | TRBV6-5 | CASSLNSNQPQHF
17 | TRBJ2-5 | TRBV29-1 | CSAGGKTGSPLEETQYF
15 | TRBJ1-2 | TRBV7-8 | CASSLAGTVFYGYTF
12 | TRBJ2-7 | TRBV28 | CASNTNVYEQYF
14 | TRBJ2-7 | TRBV6-1 | CASSEWWALYEQYF
16 | TRBJ1-2 | TRBV19 | CASSTFWGTLNYGYTF
16 | TRBJ1-1 | TRBV29-1 | CSALRTGRGLDTEAFF
16 | TRBJ1-1 | TRBV10-1 | CASSEVPSPGAREAFF
17 | TRBJ2-3 | TRBV11-2 | CASSRRINAGDSDTQYF
15 | TRBJ1-5 | TRBV6-6 | CASSYGQGASQPQHF
14 | TRBJ1-1 | TRBV19 | CASSPDRWRGEAFF
13 | TRBJ2-1 | TRBV30 | CASTLQGANEQFF
19 | TRBJ2-3 | TRBV30 | CAWTKGSGSSLGLWGTQYF
14 | TRBJ2-2 | TRBV11-2 | CASSQQGTDGELFF
13 | TRBJ2-5 | TRBV7-9 | CASSLAGWETQYF
15 | TRBJ1-6 | TRBV9 | CASSGPGRMDSPLHF
16 | TRBJ2-7 | TRBV5-1 | CASSRGTSGSTYEQYF
16 | TRBJ1-4 | TRBV18 | CASSPGGGGDDEKLFF
14 | TRBJ1-4 | TRBV5-1 | CASSRTGGDEKLFF
16 | TRBJ2-1 | TRBV5-1 | CASSLAPGFGYNEQFF
15 | TRBJ2-7 | TRBV10-3 | CAISETSGSSYEQYF
15 | TRBJ2-7 | TRBV7-8 | CASSYRGAGSYEQYF
11 | TRBJ1-3 | TRBV2 | CASSEGVTIYF
15 | TRBJ2-3 | TRBV4-3 | CASSLMGAVKDTQYF
13 | TRBJ1-4 | TRBV18 | CASSSATNEKLFF
15 | TRBJ1-4 | TRBV6-1 | CASSGQGGTNEKLFF
14 | TRBJ1-4 | TRBV19 | CASSQWTGNEKLFF
17 | TRBJ1-1 | TRBV4-1 | CASSLRGGTEQNTEAFF